This entry describes one T cell receptor beta chain. Its antigen is currently unknown. Other DNA sequences of this sample code for an identical CDR3. Replicate PCRs from sorted subsets contained approximately 190 ng DNA, which is 30,000 to 35,000 T cell genomes. Profiled with immunoSEQ multiplex PCR; TCRdb holds only in-frame clones, not every one. Of 2 million to 2.5 million clones in the sample, under 95% were seen once. A split of CD4+ cells into CD45RA+ naive and CD45RA-negative memory subsets was performed. This sample stems from a study of shared clonotypes between healthy human individuals. CDR1 SGHVS and CDR2 FQNEAQ come from the germline V gene. Trimming took off 5 bases at V and 4 bases at J, with 9 bases between the two ends. This CDR3 spans 12 amino acids. Whole-study results and caveats: Among a handful of donors, roughly 5% of naive CD4 clonotypes were found in common. Among the subsets, naive ones generally showed larger estimated richness than memory ones.

Input material: naive CD4+ T cells from PBMCs. The subset is: CD45RA+ positively selected. The chain recombines TRBV7-8 with TRBJ2-7; tentative D call: TRBD1 (6 bases). The receptor comes from a man between 18 and 35 years old in good health. Some clones in this sample may be carry-over from other donors' samples. Here the CDR3 reads CASSTQGYEQYF. In nucleotides, the CDR3 is TGTGCCAGCAGCACCCAGGGGTACGAGCAGTACTTC.